Listed here are 16 T cell receptor beta chains from one sample, sequenced in a study of T cell clonality in common variable immunodeficiency. Sequencing was performed with immunoSEQ multiplex PCR; in TCRdb, only in-frame clones are kept and a portion is missing. The data show 40,000 to 55,000 clones, with none appearing a single time. Material: peripheral blood mononuclear cells. These receptors were taken from a person between 18 and 70 years old in good health.

Comment on this clone: The read ends 3 residues shy of where the CDR3 ends; the end is completed using the germline J gene. V usage is TRBV19 and J usage is TRBJ1-4, with a weak D call TRBD1 (5 bases). Germline loops: CDR1 LNHDA, CDR2 SQIVND (reference sequence). The CDR3 sequence is 17 residues long. CDR3 protein: CASTLDGTGSYNSPLFF. The covered CDR3 bases are TGTGCCAGTACTCTGGACGGTACAGGATCCTATAATTCACCA.

This clone has ten or more counts. With the read ending 3 residues before the CDR3 end, the germline J gene is used to fill in that end. This chain links TRBV7-2 with TRBJ1-4, with a possible D match to TRBD1 (5 bases). The V end was cut by 4 bases, the J end by 3 bases, with 9 bases between. In germline, CDR1 is SGHTA, CDR2 FQGNSA. The CDR3 extends over 14 amino acids. CDR3 loop: CASSSQVPNEKLFF. CDR3 DNA (partial): TGTGCCAGCAGCTCACAGGTCCCTAATGAAAAA. The full variable domain, completed using reference TRBV7-2 and TRBJ1-4, is GAGVSQSPSNKVTEKGKDVELRCDPISGHTALYWYRQSLGQGLEFLIYFQGNSAPDKSGLPSDRFSAERTGGSVSTLTIQRTQQEDSAVYLCASSSQVPNEKLFFGSGTQLSVL.

This clone has at least ten counts. The sequenced fragment ends 3 residues before the CDR3 boundary, so the rest is inferred from the germline J gene. J is TRBJ2-5 and V is TRBV29-1; TRBD2 aligns across 13 bases. V shed 6 bases, J shed 4 bases, and the junction held 11 bases outside the gene matches. The CDR3 contains 16 residues. Germline CDR1 is SQVTM and CDR2 is ANQGSEA. The CDR3 spells CSVPGLAGSRGETQYF. The part of the CDR3 DNA that was read is TGCAGCGTCCCGGGACTAGCGGGGTCGAGGGGAGAGACC.

The table lists this clone with many counts. The sequenced fragment ends 3 residues before the CDR3 boundary, so the rest is inferred from the germline J gene. This chain connects TRBV6-1 to TRBJ2-7; 9 bases align to TRBD1. From germline, CDR1 is MNHNS and CDR2 SASEGT. The V segment lost 4 bases and the J segment 3 bases; nucleotides outside the gene matches: 10. The CDR3 length is 16 residues. CDR3 protein: CASSGYRGQNDYEQYF. Incomplete CDR3 DNA: TGTGCCAGCAGTGGATACAGGGGGCAAAACGACTACGAG.

This clone appeared many times. Read coverage stops 3 residues before the CDR3 terminus; the germline J gene supplies the remainder. The rearrangement uses TRBV20-1 and TRBJ2-7; D is possibly TRBD1 (6 bases). From germline, CDR1 is DFQATT and CDR2 SNEGSKA (reference sequence). V lost 3 bases to trimming and J lost 2 bases, with 17 bases between them. The CDR3 runs 15 residues. The CDR3 bases that were read are TGCAGTGCTAGTCCCCGGACAGTTACCCCCTACGAG. Translating it yields CSASPRTVTPYE. The full CDR3 protein is CSASPRTVTPYEQYF.

This clone was detected ten times or more. A junction boundary mismatches the germline segment, possibly from a read error. The CDR3 extends 3 residues past the end of the read, so its final part is completed from the germline J gene. The chain is built from TRBV4-2 and TRBJ1-5; D possibly corresponds to TRBD1 (6 bases). The germline V gene encodes CDR1 LGHNA and CDR2 YNFKEQ. The CDR3 contains 15 residues. CDR3 sequence reads: CASSRDIIGDQPQHF. CDR3 bases read: TGCGCCAGCAGTCGGGACATTATTGGGGATCAGCCC.

This clone showed up many times. Read data end 3 residues before the CDR3 end; the end is taken from the germline J gene. The J gene is TRBJ1-1, the V gene TRBV15, with a possible D match to TRBD1 (6 bases). From germline, CDR1 is LNHNV and CDR2 YYDKDF (reference sequence). This CDR3 is 14 amino acids long. CDR3 residues: CATSRDRSDREAFF. CDR3 DNA, as far as it was read: TGTGCCACCAGCAGAGATAGGTCGGACAGAGAA.

This clone was observed at least ten times. The DNA ends 3 residues before the CDR3 does, and the rest of the CDR3 is filled in from the germline J gene. This chain links TRBV19 with TRBJ1-2, with D unclear. Germline lookup yields CDR1 LNHDA and CDR2 SQIVND (reference sequence). The ends were cut back, 3 bases at V and 4 bases at J, with 12 bases in the middle. This CDR3 region has 14 residues. CDR3 DNA, as far as it was read: TGTGCCAGTAGTATGGTTACAAGCGGCTATGGC. The encoded protein is CASSMVTSGYG. The whole CDR3 region reads CASSMVTSGYGYTF.

This clone occurred many times. The read stops 3 residues short of the end of the CDR3; the missing end is completed from the germline J gene. The rearrangement uses TRBV29-1 and TRBJ2-1; D perhaps matches TRBD2 (7 bases). This CDR3 contains 14 residues. Per germline, CDR1 SQVTM and CDR2 ANQGSEA. V lost 2 bases, J lost 8 bases, and 16 bases lay in between. Incomplete CDR3 DNA: TGCAGCGTTGAAACCTGGGGGGCGGGGGATGAG. Encoded protein: CSVETWGAGDE. The entire CDR3 protein reads CSVETWGAGDEQFF.

This clone was seen ten or more times. The read ends 3 residues before the CDR3 terminus; that terminus is restored from the germline J gene. The chain employs TRBV23-1 and TRBJ2-7; weak D call: TRBD1 (6 bases). TRBV23-1 is identified as an open reading frame with a role that is uncertain. The CDR3 is made up of 17 amino acids. V gave up 1 base and J gave up 2 bases, with 18 bases separating them. The part of the CDR3 DNA that was read is TGCGCCAGCAGTCAATTTACCCGGACAGCTAGTACCTACGAG. Its translation: CASSQFTRTASTYE. The CDR3 in its entirety is CASSQFTRTASTYEQYF.

This clone showed up many times. The read is 3 residues too short to cover the CDR3 end, so that end is filled in from the germline J gene. This chain uses TRBV19 with TRBJ2-2; 7 bases align to TRBD1. The CDR3 is 13 amino acids. Germline CDR1 reads LNHDA; CDR2 reads SQIVND (reference sequence). The sequenced CDR3 bases are TGTGCCAGTAGCATCGCAGGGGGAGAAAAG. As protein: CASSIAGGEK. The entire CDR3 protein is CASSIAGGEKLFF.

This clone was seen at least ten times. Read coverage stops 3 residues before the CDR3 terminus; the germline J gene supplies the remainder. The chain is built from TRBV3-1 (or the pseudogene TRBV3-2) and TRBJ2-2; D possibly corresponds to TRBD1 (6 bases). This CDR3 comprises 15 residues. V lost 2 bases, J lost 1 base, and 8 bases lay in between. The germline V gene encodes CDR1 LGHDT and CDR2 YNNKEL (reference sequence). The CDR3 spells CASSQKTGNTGELFF. The sequenced CDR3 bases are TGTGCCAGCAGCCAAAAGACAGGGAACACCGGGGAG.

In its sample, this clone was seen many times. The CDR3 end lies 3 residues beyond the end of the read and is filled in from the germline J gene. The V gene is TRBV2, the J gene TRBJ2-5, with TRBD1 identical over 10 bases. The CDR3 covers 14 residues. Germline loops: CDR1 SNHLY, CDR2 FYNNEI. J was trimmed by 5 bases and V by 4 bases; bases with no gene match: 4. This chain's CDR3 is CASSVDRGLETQYF. The sequenced CDR3 bases are TGTGCCAGCAGTGTTGACAGGGGGCTGGAGACC.

The sample holds many counts of this clone. The observed sequence ends 3 residues before the CDR3 terminus, with the missing tail filled in from the germline J gene. This chain uses TRBV19 with TRBJ1-2; TRBD1 might be the D (6 bases). Germline CDR1 reads LNHDA; CDR2 reads SQIVND (reference sequence). The CDR3 runs to 15 residues. V lost 4 bases and J lost 5, with 17 bases in between. The CDR3 here is CASSTRQAVRYGYTF. The CDR3 bases that were read are TGTGCCAGTAGTACACGACAGGCCGTTCGGTATGGC.

At least ten counts were recorded for this clone. The observed sequence ends 3 residues before the CDR3 terminus, with the missing tail filled in from the germline J gene. This same CDR3 is encoded by further DNA sequences in the sample. V is TRBV5-1 and J is TRBJ1-1; maybe TRBD1 (6 bases). Trimming took off 0 bases at V and 1 base at J, with 7 bases between the two ends. The CDR3 runs to 14 residues. Germline-derived CDR1 and CDR2 are SGHRS and YFSETQ. CDR3 DNA, as far as it was read: TGCGCCAGCAGCTTGGGACAGGCGAACACTGAA. This codes for CASSLGQANTE. The whole CDR3 reads CASSLGQANTEAFF.

This clone occurred many times. The read halts 3 residues ahead of the CDR3 end, with the missing end drawn from the germline J gene. This rearrangement joins TRBV5-1 to TRBJ2-5, with D perhaps TRBD2 (5 bases). Trimming stripped 2 bases from V and 5 bases from J, with 7 bases between. The CDR3 loop spans 12 amino acids. Germline V gene sequence: CDR1 SGHRS, CDR2 YFSETQ. Partial CDR3 DNA: TGCGCCAGCAGCTTAACGGGGGAGACC. Protein sequence: CASSLTGET. The entire CDR3 is CASSLTGETQYF.